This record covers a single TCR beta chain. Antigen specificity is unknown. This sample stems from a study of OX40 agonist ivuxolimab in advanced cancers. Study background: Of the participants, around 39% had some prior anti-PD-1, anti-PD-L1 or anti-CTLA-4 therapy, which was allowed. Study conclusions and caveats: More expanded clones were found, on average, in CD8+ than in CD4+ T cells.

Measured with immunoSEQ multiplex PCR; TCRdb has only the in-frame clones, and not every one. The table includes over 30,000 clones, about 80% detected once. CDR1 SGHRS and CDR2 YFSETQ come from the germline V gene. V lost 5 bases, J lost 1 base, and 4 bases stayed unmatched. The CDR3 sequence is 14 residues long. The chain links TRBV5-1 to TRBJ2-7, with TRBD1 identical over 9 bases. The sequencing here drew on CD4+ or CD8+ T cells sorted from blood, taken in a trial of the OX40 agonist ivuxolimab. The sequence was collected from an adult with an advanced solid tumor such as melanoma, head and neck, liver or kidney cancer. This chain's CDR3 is CASRSGTGSYEQYF. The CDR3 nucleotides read TGCGCCAGCAGGTCCGGGACAGGGTCCTACGAGCAGTACTTC. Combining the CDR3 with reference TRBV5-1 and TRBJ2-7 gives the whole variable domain KAGVTQTPRYLIKTRGQQVTLSCSPISGHRSVSWYQQTPGQGLQFLFEYFSETQRNKGNFPGRFSGRQFSNSRSEMNVSTLELGDSALYLCASRSGTGSYEQYFGPGTRLTVT.